This entry lists 24 T cell receptor beta chains sequenced from one sample in a study of blood T cell repertoires in COVID-19. Produced via immunoSEQ multiplex PCR; TCRdb's table is partial and in-frame only. Of over 250,000 clones listed, 89% are singletons. The sample comprised PBMCs or T cells enriched from blood (not recorded which). Receptors originate from a woman aged 55-69 years who had recovered from COVID-19.

This chain links TRBV12-5 with TRBJ2-3; tentative D call: TRBD2 (7 bases). This CDR3 has 16 amino acids. Germline CDR1 and CDR2: LGHNT and FRNRAP. V was trimmed by 0 bases and J by 2 bases, leaving 12 bases between them. CDR3 sequence: CASGLVIGGLTDTQYF. The CDR3 DNA follows: TGTGCTAGTGGTTTGGTAATCGGGGGGCTCACAGATACGCAGTATTTT.

V and J are TRBV5-1 and TRBJ2-1, with D perhaps matching TRBD1 (5 bases). The CDR3 extends over 12 amino acids. Trimming pared 4 bases from V and 7 bases from J, leaving 9 bases between. Germline CDR1 is SGHRS and CDR2 is YFSETQ. CDR3 region: CASSTDRNEQFF. In DNA form, the CDR3 reads TGCGCCAGCAGCACTGACAGAAATGAGCAGTTCTTC.

V is TRBV30 and J is TRBJ1-5; D perhaps matches TRBD1 (6 bases). The V gene's germline CDR1 is GTSNPN and CDR2 SVGIG (reference sequence). The CDR3 totals 13 residues. The V end was cut by 2 bases, the J end by 7 bases, with 12 bases between. Here the CDR3 DNA reads TGTGCCTGGAGTCCCACAGGGATGCAGCCCCAGCATTTT. Its protein is CAWSPTGMQPQHF.

Concerning this clone: Other DNA sequences from this sample encode an identical CDR3 as well. The chain recombines TRBV3-1 (or the pseudogene TRBV3-2) with TRBJ2-1; 9 bases line up with TRBD2. This CDR3 region has 16 residues. V was pared by 0 bases and J by 4 bases, with 4 bases of the junction left unmatched. The V gene's germline CDR1 is LGHDT and CDR2 YNNKEL (reference sequence). This CDR3 is CASSQDRLAGYNEQFF. CDR3 DNA: TGTGCCAGCAGCCAAGATCGGCTAGCGGGGTACAATGAGCAGTTCTTC.

This chain links TRBV28 with TRBJ2-5, with 9 bases that match TRBD1. Germline-derived CDR1 and CDR2 are MDHEN and SYDVKM. The CDR3 is 14 residues long. The trim removed 2 bases at V and 3 bases at J, leaving 1 base unmatched. The CDR3 nucleotides are TGTGCCAGCAGTTTAAGGGACAGGGAAGAGACCCAGTACTTC. It encodes CASSLRDREETQYF.

The J gene is TRBJ2-3, the V gene TRBV3-1 (or the pseudogene TRBV3-2); 10 bases are shared with TRBD2. CDR1 and CDR2 from the germline V gene are LGHDT and YNNKEL (reference sequence). V lost 6 bases and J lost 3; bases outside the gene matches: 3. The CDR3 consists of 14 residues. CDR3 residues: CASSTSGNTDTQYF. CDR3 sequence (DNA): TGTGCCAGCAGTACTAGCGGGAATACAGATACGCAGTATTTT.

The rearrangement uses TRBV11-2 and TRBJ1-2, with D possibly matching TRBD1 (6 bases). Trimming cost V 4 bases and J 4 bases, with 13 bases left between them. This CDR3 is built from 14 residues. CDR1 and CDR2 from the germline V gene are SGHAT and FQNNGV. The CDR3 is CASSSRQATYGYTF. In DNA form, the CDR3 reads TGTGCCAGCAGCTCCCGACAGGCGACCTATGGCTACACCTTC.

This clone was recorded once. The CDR3 nucleotides read TGTGCCAGCAGCTTATCGGGACAGTTACACTACGAGCAGTACTTC. Translated: CASSLSGQLHYEQYF. The genes are TRBV7-3 and TRBJ2-7; 7 nucleotides line up with TRBD1. Trimming removed 2 bases from V and 3 bases from J; junction bases left unmatched: 7. This CDR3 contains 15 residues. Germline values: CDR1 SGHTA, CDR2 FQGTGA.

The chain is built from TRBV6-5 and TRBJ2-7, with 12 bases aligning to TRBD1. CDR1 and CDR2 from the germline V gene are MNHEY and SVGAGI. The trim removed 4 bases at V and 10 bases at J, leaving 5 bases unmatched. The CDR3 has 13 amino acids. CDR3 loop: CASSWGTGGLQYF. CDR3 nucleotides: TGTGCCAGCAGTTGGGGGACAGGGGGCTTACAGTACTTC.

The chain recombines TRBV19 with TRBJ1-6; TRBD1 matches 8 bases. The CDR3 is 16 residues long. Unmatched junction bases numbered 6, after V lost 4 bases and J lost 4 bases. Germline CDR1 is LNHDA and CDR2 is SQIVND (reference sequence). The CDR3 here is CASSTERQGYNSPLHF. The CDR3 region has the DNA TGTGCCAGTAGTACCGAGAGACAGGGGTATAATTCACCCCTCCACTTT.

This sequence joins TRBV2 and TRBJ1-1; 8 positions match TRBD1. This CDR3 is built from 14 residues. Germline V gene lookup returns CDR1 SNHLY and CDR2 FYNNEI. J was trimmed by 3 bases and V by 7 bases; bases with no gene match: 7. CDR3 protein: CASTRQGLDTEAFF. The CDR3 DNA reads TGTGCCAGCACCAGACAGGGGCTGGACACTGAAGCTTTCTTT.

This chain links TRBV28 with TRBJ2-3, with no clear D. Trimming removed 5 bases at V and 6 bases at J, with 9 bases between. The CDR3 totals 12 residues. CDR1 and CDR2 from the germline V gene are MDHEN and SYDVKM. The CDR3, as DNA: TGTGCCAGCAGTGCGCTAGTGGATACGCAGTATTTT. It yields the protein CASSALVDTQYF.

Comment on this clone: The same CDR3 also results from other DNA sequences found in this sample. The chain links TRBV3-1 (or the pseudogene TRBV3-2) to TRBJ1-3; D is uncertain. Germline lookup yields CDR1 LGHDT and CDR2 YNNKEL (reference sequence). Trimming pared 1 base from V and 3 bases from J, leaving 7 bases between. The CDR3 is 14 residues long. As DNA, the CDR3 is TGTGCCAGCAGCCAAGGTCCGAGTGGAAACACCATATATTTT. Translation gives CASSQGPSGNTIYF.

Only one count was recorded for this clone. The V call is TRBV18, the J call TRBJ1-6; TRBD1 matches 7 bases. V was clipped by 2 bases and J by 6 bases; unmatched bases: 4. The CDR3 has 15 amino acids. In germline, CDR1 is KGHSH, CDR2 LQKENI. The CDR3 DNA sequence: TGTGCCAGCTCACCAAGTCAGGGGGGTAATTCACCCCTCCACTTT. Protein: CASSPSQGGNSPLHF.

The chain couples TRBV10-2 to TRBJ2-7; 9 positions match TRBD2. The junction had 9 bases not matched to a gene; V was cut back by 8 bases and J by 4 bases. The CDR3 runs to 14 residues. Per the germline V gene, CDR1 is WSHSY and CDR2 is SAAADI. DNA of the CDR3: TGCGCCAGCGAGGAGCCGGGACTAGCTTACGAGCAGTACTTC. Its translation is CASEEPGLAYEQYF.

The CDR3 DNA reads as TGTGCCAGCAGCGGGACTAGAGGCGAGCAGTACTTC. It specifies CASSGTRGEQYF. The chain couples TRBV5-6 to TRBJ2-7; 8 positions match TRBD2. Germline V gene lookup returns CDR1 SGHDT and CDR2 YYEEEE. The CDR3 is 12 amino acids. Germline trimming cut 4 bases from V and 6 bases from J; bases unmatched to any gene: 3.

The gene calls are TRBV19 and TRBJ1-2; 7 bases match TRBD1. This CDR3 is 15 amino acids long. The germline gives CDR1 LNHDA, CDR2 SQIVND (reference sequence). V shed 5 bases and J 8 bases; nucleotides not matched to a gene: 14. The CDR3 region has the DNA TGTGCCAGTAGTGGACTGGAGGGGGCGGCAGAAGGCTACACCTTC. Translated: CASSGLEGAAEGYTF.

This chain links TRBV24-1 with TRBJ2-5; the match to TRBD2 covers 7 bases. The trim removed 4 bases at V and 0 bases at J, leaving 4 bases unmatched. The germline gives CDR1 KGHDR, CDR2 SFDVKD. There are 15 residues in the CDR3. The CDR3 spells CATSDLREDQETQYF. The CDR3, as DNA: TGTGCCACCAGTGACTTACGGGAGGACCAAGAGACCCAGTACTTC.

The V gene is TRBV28, the J gene TRBJ2-5, with 10 bases lining up with TRBD2. CDR3 length: 15 residues. J gave up 3 bases and V 5 bases, and 6 bases lay outside the gene matches. CDR1 is MDHEN, CDR2 SYDVKM, per germline. CDR3 DNA sequence: TGTGCCAGCAGTCACCGCCTAGCGGGGGAAGAGACCCAGTACTTC. As protein: CASSHRLAGEETQYF.

V gene TRBV23-1 combines with J gene TRBJ2-2, with a tentative D call TRBD1 (5 bases). TRBV23-1 has ORF status, its function being uncertain. The CDR3 totals 16 residues. V was trimmed by 8 bases and J by 4 bases, leaving 20 bases between them. CDR3 region: CASGHKTTELTGELFF. CDR3 nucleotides: TGCGCCAGCGGCCATAAAACGACAGAACTCACCGGGGAGCTGTTTTTT.

This rearrangement joins TRBV7-9 to TRBJ2-1; no reliable D call. V lost 1 base and J 5 bases, leaving 9 bases between the germline ends. CDR1 and CDR2 (germline): SEHNR, FQNEAQ (reference sequence). The CDR3 length is 14 residues. The CDR3 bases are TGTGCCAGCAGCTTAGTGGGCAGAAACAATGAGCAGTTCTTC. It yields the protein CASSLVGRNNEQFF.

This sequence joins TRBV21-1 and TRBJ1-4. TRBV21-1 is marked as a pseudogene. The CDR3 loop spans 16 amino acids. The CDR3, as DNA: TGTGCCAGCAGCAAAGGGGGCGGGGTAGCTAATGAAAAACTGTTTTTT. Its translation: CASSKGGGVANEKLFF.

The chain employs TRBV27 and TRBJ2-1; D gene unclear. The CDR3 totals 13 residues. Germline loops: CDR1 MNHEY, CDR2 SMNVEV (reference sequence). Trimming removed 0 bases from V and 9 bases from J, with 9 bases in between. The CDR3 nucleotides read TGTGCCAGCAGTTTATCATTTGTCGGTGAGCAGTTCTTC. Translated: CASSLSFVGEQFF.

The CDR3 reads CASSLVDRQETQYF. In DNA form, the CDR3 reads TGCGCCAGCAGCTTGGTAGACAGACAAGAGACCCAGTACTTC. The chain is built from TRBV5-1 and TRBJ2-5, with D perhaps matching TRBD1 (5 bases). Germline V gene lookup returns CDR1 SGHRS and CDR2 YFSETQ. The CDR3 is 14 amino acids. The germline V and J ends were trimmed by 0 bases and 2 bases, with 8 bases remaining between them.